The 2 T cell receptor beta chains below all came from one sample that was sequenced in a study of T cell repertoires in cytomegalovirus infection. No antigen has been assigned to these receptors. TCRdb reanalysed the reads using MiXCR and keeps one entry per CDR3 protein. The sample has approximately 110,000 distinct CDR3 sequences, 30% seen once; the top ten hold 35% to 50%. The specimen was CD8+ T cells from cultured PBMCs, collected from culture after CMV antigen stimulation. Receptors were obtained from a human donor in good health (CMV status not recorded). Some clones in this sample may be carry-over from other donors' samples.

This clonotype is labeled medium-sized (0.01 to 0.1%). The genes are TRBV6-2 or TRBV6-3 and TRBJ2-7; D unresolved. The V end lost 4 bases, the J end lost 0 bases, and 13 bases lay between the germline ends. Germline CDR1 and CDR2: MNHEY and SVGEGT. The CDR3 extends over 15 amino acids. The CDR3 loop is CASSSFLSSSYEQYF. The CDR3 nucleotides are TGTGCCAGCAGTTCTTTCCTATCAAGCTCCTACGAGCAGTACTTC.

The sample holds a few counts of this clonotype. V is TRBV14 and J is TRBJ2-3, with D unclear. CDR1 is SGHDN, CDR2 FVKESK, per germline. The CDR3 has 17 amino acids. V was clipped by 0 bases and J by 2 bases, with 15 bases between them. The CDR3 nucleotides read TGTGCCAGCAGCCAAGAGAACAGAAGAGTATCCACAGATACGCAGTATTTT. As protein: CASSQENRRVSTDTQYF.